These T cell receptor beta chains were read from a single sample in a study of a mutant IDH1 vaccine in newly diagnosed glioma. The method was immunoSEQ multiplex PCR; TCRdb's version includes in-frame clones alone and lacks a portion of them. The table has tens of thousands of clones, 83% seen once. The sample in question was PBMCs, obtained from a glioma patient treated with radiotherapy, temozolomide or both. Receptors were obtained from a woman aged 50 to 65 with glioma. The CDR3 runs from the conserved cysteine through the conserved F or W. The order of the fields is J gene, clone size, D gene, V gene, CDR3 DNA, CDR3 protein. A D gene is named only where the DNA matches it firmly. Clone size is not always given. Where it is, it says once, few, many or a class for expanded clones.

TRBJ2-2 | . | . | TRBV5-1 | TGCGCCAGCAGCTTAGCTTTCCCCGGGGAGCTGTTTTTT | CASSLAFPGELFF
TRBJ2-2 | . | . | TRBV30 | TGTGCCTGGAGTGTGCTGGTAGATGGGGAGCTGTTTTTT | CAWSVLVDGELFF
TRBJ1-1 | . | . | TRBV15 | TGTGCCACCAGCAGCCCCCCGGGCCACACTGAAGCTTTCTTT | CATSSPPGHTEAFF
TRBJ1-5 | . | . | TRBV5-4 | TGTGCCAGCAGCTTTAACAATCAGCCCCAGCATTTT | CASSFNNQPQHF
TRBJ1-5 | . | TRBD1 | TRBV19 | TGTGCCAGTAGTATTCTCAGGGGGCGCGATCAGCCCCAGCATTTT | CASSILRGRDQPQHF
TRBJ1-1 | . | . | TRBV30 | TGTGCCTGGAACGGGCGTCTCGCTGAAGCTTTCTTT | CAWNGRLAEAFF
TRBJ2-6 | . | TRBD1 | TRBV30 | TGTGCCTGGAGTGCCCCCCTTGGACAGGGGCGGGGGGCCAACGTCCTGACTTTC | CAWSAPLGQGRGANVLTF
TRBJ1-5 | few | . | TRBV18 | TGTGCCAGCTCACCAATTGGGCAGGCGGTTCGCTATCAGCCCCAGCATTTT | CASSPIGQAVRYQPQHF
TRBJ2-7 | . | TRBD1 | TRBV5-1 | TGCGCCAGCAGCTTGACGCAGGGGGCGCGGGAGCAGTACTTC | CASSLTQGAREQYF
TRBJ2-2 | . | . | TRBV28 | TGTGCCAGCAGGCCCAGAGAAACCGGGGAGCTGTTTTTT | CASRPRETGELFF
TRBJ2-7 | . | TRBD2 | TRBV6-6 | TGTGCCAGCAGTTACACTAGCGGGGGGTACGAGCAGTACTTC | CASSYTSGGYEQYF
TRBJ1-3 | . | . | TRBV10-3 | TGTGCCATCAGTGAGCCGGCGGGGTTAGGAGGAAACACCATATATTTT | CAISEPAGLGGNTIYF
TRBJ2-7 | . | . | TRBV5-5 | TGTGCCAGCAGCCCGAGACTAGCCTACGAGCAGTACTTC | CASSPRLAYEQYF
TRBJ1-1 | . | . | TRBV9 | TGTGCCAGCAGCTCTCCCGGCACTGAAGCTTTCTTT | CASSSPGTEAFF
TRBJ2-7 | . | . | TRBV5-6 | TGTGCCAGCAGTATCGCGGGGCCCTCCTACGAGCAGTACTTC | CASSIAGPSYEQYF
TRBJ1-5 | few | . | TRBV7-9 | TGTGCCAGCAGCTTAGACGCAGGGACTCAGCCCCAGCATTTT | CASSLDAGTQPQHF
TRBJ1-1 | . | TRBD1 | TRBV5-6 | TGTGCCAGCAGCCTAGGGACAGTTCCTGAAGCTTTCTTT | CASSLGTVPEAFF
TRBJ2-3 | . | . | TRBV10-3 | TGTGCCATCAGTGAAACTCTTGTGGGGACAGATACGCAGTATTTT | CAISETLVGTDTQYF
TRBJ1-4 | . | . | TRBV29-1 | TGCAGCGGGGGCAGACAAGGTGAAAAACTGTTTTTT | CSGGRQGEKLFF
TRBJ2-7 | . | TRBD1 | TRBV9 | TGTGCCAGCAGCCCGGACAGGGCCCCCTACGAGCAGTACTTC | CASSPDRAPYEQYF